This TCR beta chain appears in the sequencing data of a study of blood T cell repertoires in COVID-19. Study details: PBMCs, B-cell-depleted T cells, or T cells provided the cDNA or gDNA that made up the material.

Individuals drawn from approximately 22 US areas were about 18 to 89 years old. The CDR3 covers 14 residues. The V and J ends lost 6 bases and 6 bases, in that order; junction bases with no gene match: 6. Per germline, CDR1 MNHEY and CDR2 SMNVEV (reference sequence). Per the study methods: Reference gene primer amplification in the assay estimated nucleated cell counts. Measured with immunoSEQ multiplex PCR; TCRdb has only the in-frame clones, and not every one. V and J calls and clone size follow that table, whereas D and trimming were derived from the DNA. The sample contains about 480,000 clones, approximately 86% of which appear only once.

Input material: PBMCs or T cells enriched from blood (not recorded which). The V gene is TRBV27, the J gene TRBJ2-1; TRBD2 agrees at 9 bases. The sequence was obtained from a woman between 55 and 75 years old who had recovered from COVID-19. The CDR3 is CASSKRGAINEQFF. CDR3 sequence (DNA): TGTGCCAGCAGCAAGCGGGGGGCAATCAATGAGCAGTTCTTC.